This TCR beta chain derives from a study of T cell responses to AZD1222 COVID-19 vaccine. Assay used: immunoSEQ multiplex PCR; TCRdb lists only in-frame clones, some missing. The sample includes about 130,000 clones, 70% to 90% of them seen just once. In regard to this clone: What it binds is unknown.

Points from the study as a whole: Only after the peak T cell response were repertoires sampled. CD4 TCRs covered the whole spike, strongest at regions 160-218 and 743-854.

The CDR3 spans 10 residues. V gave up 6 bases and J gave up 9 bases, with 11 bases separating them. Per the germline V gene, CDR1 is DFQATT and CDR2 is SNEGSKA (reference sequence). The sequencing here drew on peripheral blood, taken on day 0 of AZD1222 vaccination. The sequence came from an adult in good health. The genes are TRBV20-1 and TRBJ1-2; no clear D gene. The CDR3, as DNA: TGCAGTGCCATGGGCTTCAGCTACACCTTC. Translated: CSAMGFSYTF.